The present entry profiles one T cell receptor (beta chain) with its context. Antigen specificity is unknown. Between the trimmed V and J ends, which lost 0 bases and 7 bases, there was a span of 11 bases. Per germline, CDR1 SGHKS and CDR2 YYEKEE (reference sequence). The CDR3 is 14 amino acids. This table comes from immunoSEQ multiplex PCR, and its TCRdb copy is limited to in-frame clones, with some not included. The table includes over 110,000 clones, about 93% detected once. The sample comes from a study of T cell responses to AZD1222 COVID-19 vaccine. Study-level results: Just a handful of people given AZD1222 tested seropositive at baseline.

This sequence originates from an adult in good health. The chain combines TRBV5-5 with TRBJ1-5; D ambiguous. This specimen was peripheral blood, taken on day 0 of AZD1222 vaccination. CDR3 residues: CASSLGQSGQPQHF. CDR3 nucleotides: TGTGCCAGCAGCTTGGGCCAGTCCGGACAGCCCCAGCATTTT.